The rows below give T cell receptor beta chains drawn from one sample of a study of T cell changes during pregnancy in multiple sclerosis. Profiling relied on immunoSEQ multiplex PCR, and the TCRdb table lists in-frame clones only, not all of them. In the table there are around 110,000 clones, 75% to 95% of which are singletons. The input for sequencing was peripheral blood, taken before pregnancy. Source of these receptors: a female donor with multiple sclerosis, enrolled in a pregnancy study. The CDR3 runs from the conserved cysteine through the conserved F or W. Each record gives: J gene, V gene, CDR3 protein.

J gene: TRBJ2-2
V gene: TRBV5-4
CDR3 protein: CASSLRGGPAGELFF

J gene: TRBJ2-7
V gene: TRBV7-6
CDR3 protein: CASSLVAQGYSSYEQYF

J gene: TRBJ1-4
V gene: TRBV9
CDR3 protein: CASSVRQGKGEKLFF

J gene: TRBJ2-6
V gene: TRBV28
CDR3 protein: CASSLGDIVGANVLTF

J gene: TRBJ1-1
V gene: TRBV7-2
CDR3 protein: CASSRQGAIDTEAFF

J gene: TRBJ2-7
V gene: TRBV5-5
CDR3 protein: CASSLGQGIHEQYF

J gene: TRBJ1-1
V gene: TRBV28
CDR3 protein: CASRRQGRSSEAFF

J gene: TRBJ2-1
V gene: TRBV6-6
CDR3 protein: CASSYSGLAAYNEQFF

J gene: TRBJ2-6
V gene: TRBV28
CDR3 protein: CASSPLAGTGSGANVLTF

J gene: TRBJ1-3
V gene: TRBV10-3
CDR3 protein: CAISDVTGGFSGNTIYF

J gene: TRBJ1-5
V gene: TRBV2
CDR3 protein: CASRGQGNQPQHF

J gene: TRBJ2-5
V gene: TRBV28
CDR3 protein: CASSLTVQETQYF

J gene: TRBJ2-7
V gene: TRBV27
CDR3 protein: CASGQQLPYEQYF

J gene: TRBJ1-4
V gene: TRBV29-1
CDR3 protein: CSVEVVGGSYEKLFF

J gene: TRBJ2-5
V gene: TRBV6-5
CDR3 protein: CASSTPRGAQETQYF

J gene: TRBJ2-7
V gene: TRBV7-3
CDR3 protein: CASSLAFGSEQYF

J gene: TRBJ2-2
V gene: TRBV28
CDR3 protein: CASSFPGAGWGGELFF

J gene: TRBJ2-1
V gene: TRBV27
CDR3 protein: CASSPNLAGWNNEQFF

J gene: TRBJ1-2
V gene: TRBV4-1
CDR3 protein: CASSHLTDRGQGYTF

J gene: TRBJ1-3
V gene: TRBV21-1
CDR3 protein: CVVPSGTGIYGNTIYF

J gene: TRBJ1-2
V gene: TRBV10-3
CDR3 protein: CAISEGPGGDNYGYTF

J gene: TRBJ1-1
V gene: TRBV5-4
CDR3 protein: CASSSTNRGPTEAFF

J gene: TRBJ2-2
V gene: TRBV6-1
CDR3 protein: CASVPPGVTGELFF